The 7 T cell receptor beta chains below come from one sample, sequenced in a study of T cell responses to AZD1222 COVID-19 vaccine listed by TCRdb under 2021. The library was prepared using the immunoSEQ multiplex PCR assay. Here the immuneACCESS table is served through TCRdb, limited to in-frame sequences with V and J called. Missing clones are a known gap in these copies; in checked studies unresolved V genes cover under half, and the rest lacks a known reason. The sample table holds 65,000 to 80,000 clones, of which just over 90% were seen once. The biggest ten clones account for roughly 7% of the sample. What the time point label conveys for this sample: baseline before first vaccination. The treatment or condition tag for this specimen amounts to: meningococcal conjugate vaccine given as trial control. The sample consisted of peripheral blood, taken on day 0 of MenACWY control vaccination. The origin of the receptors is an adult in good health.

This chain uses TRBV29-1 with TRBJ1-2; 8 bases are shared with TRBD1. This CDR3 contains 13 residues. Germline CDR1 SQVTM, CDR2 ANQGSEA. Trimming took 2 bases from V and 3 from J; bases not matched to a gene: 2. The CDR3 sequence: CSVEQGADYGYTF. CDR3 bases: TGCAGCGTTGAACAGGGGGCAGACTATGGCTACACCTTC.

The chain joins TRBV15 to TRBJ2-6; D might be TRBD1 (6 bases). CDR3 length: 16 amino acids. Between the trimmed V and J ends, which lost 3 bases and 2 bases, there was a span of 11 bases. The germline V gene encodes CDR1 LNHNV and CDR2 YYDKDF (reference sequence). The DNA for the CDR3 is TGTGCCACCAGCAGTGAACAGGGCCCTGGGGCCAACGTCCTGACTTTC. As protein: CATSSEQGPGANVLTF.

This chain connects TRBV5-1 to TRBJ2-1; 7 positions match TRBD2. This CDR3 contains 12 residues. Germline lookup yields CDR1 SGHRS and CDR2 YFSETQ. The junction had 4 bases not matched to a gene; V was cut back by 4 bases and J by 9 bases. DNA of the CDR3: TGCGCCAGCAGCAGCACTAGCGTTGAGCAGTTCTTC. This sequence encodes CASSSTSVEQFF.

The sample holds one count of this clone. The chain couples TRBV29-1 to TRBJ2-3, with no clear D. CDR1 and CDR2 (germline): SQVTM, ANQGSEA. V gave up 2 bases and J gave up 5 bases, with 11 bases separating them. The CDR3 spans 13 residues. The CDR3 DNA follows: TGCAGCGTTGAACCGCAGGTTAAAGATACGCAGTATTTT. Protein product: CSVEPQVKDTQYF.

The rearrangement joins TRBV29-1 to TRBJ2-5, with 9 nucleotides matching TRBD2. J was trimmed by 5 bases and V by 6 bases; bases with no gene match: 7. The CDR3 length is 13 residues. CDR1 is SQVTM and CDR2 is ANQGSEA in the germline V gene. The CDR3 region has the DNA TGCAGCGTGGGACTAGCCGAGGGGGAGACCCAGTACTTC. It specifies CSVGLAEGETQYF.

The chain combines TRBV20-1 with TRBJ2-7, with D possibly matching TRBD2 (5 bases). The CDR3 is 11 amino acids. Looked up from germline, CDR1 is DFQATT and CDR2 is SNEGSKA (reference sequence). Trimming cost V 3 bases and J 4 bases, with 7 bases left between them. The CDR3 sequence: CSARREYEQYF. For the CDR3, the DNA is TGCAGTGCTAGGAGGGAATACGAGCAGTACTTC.

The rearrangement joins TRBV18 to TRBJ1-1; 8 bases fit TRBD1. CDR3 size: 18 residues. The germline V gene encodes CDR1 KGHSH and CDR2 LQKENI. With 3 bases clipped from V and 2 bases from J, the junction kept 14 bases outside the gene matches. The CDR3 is CASSPMVPGQVLNTEAFF. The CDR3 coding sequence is TGTGCCAGCTCACCCATGGTCCCGGGACAGGTCCTAAACACTGAAGCTTTCTTT.